A selection of T cell receptor beta chains follows, all from one sample in a study of CD8+CD57+ T cells in acquired aplastic anemia. Each CDR3 protein is one row after TCRdb ran MiXCR on the reads. The profile shows 200,000 to 250,000 distinct CDR3 sequences, approximately 57% of them singletons. The sequencing input was sorted CD4+, CD8+, or CD8+CD57+ T cells (not recorded which) from PBMCs. These receptors were taken from a human donor in good health. Each CDR3 is given with its conserved first and last residue. A D gene is named only where the DNA matches it firmly. Clone size appears in some rows only: once, few, many, or a class for an expanded clone.

d_call j_call clone_size v_call cdr3_nt cdr3_aa
. TRBJ2-3 many TRBV27 TGTGCCAGCAGTTTTATCACAGGCACAGATACGCAGTATTTT CASSFITGTDTQYF
TRBD1 TRBJ2-2 . TRBV9 TGTGCCAGCAGCGTCAACAGGGGTGGGCTGTTTTTT CASSVNRGGLFF
. TRBJ2-1 many TRBV4-3 TGCGCCAGCAGCCAAGATTTACAGAGCTCCTACAATGAGCAGTTCTTC CASSQDLQSSYNEQFF
. TRBJ1-6 . TRBV20-1 TGCAGTGCTACTGAACAGAGCCTCTCCTATAATTCACCCCTCCACTTT CSATEQSLSYNSPLHF
TRBD2 TRBJ2-7 . TRBV7-8 TGTGCCAGCAGCCAACTAGCGGGGGACTCCTACGAGCAGTACTTC CASSQLAGDSYEQYF
TRBD2 TRBJ2-1 . TRBV5-1 TGCGCCAGCAGCGGGGGACTAGCGGGAGGGAACAATGAGCAGTTCTTC CASSGGLAGGNNEQFF
TRBD2 TRBJ2-5 . TRBV7-2 TGTGCCAGCAGCTTAGGAGGGACTAGCGCCCGCGGGGAGCATCAAGAGACCCAGTACTTC CASSLGGTSARGEHQETQYF
TRBD1 TRBJ1-1 . TRBV25-1 TGTGCCAGCAGTGGATTCGGGACAGGGGACACTGAAGCTTTCTTT CASSGFGTGDTEAFF
. TRBJ1-1 . TRBV6-2/TRBV6-3 TGTGCCAGCAGTATCCGGGCCCCGAACACTAAAGCTTTCTTT CASSIRAPNTKAFF
TRBD1 TRBJ1-3 . TRBV15 TGTGCCACCAGCAAGGACAGGGGAAACACCATATATTTT CATSKDRGNTIYF
TRBD1 TRBJ1-6 . TRBV11-2 TGTGCCAGCAGCCCTCAGGGGGATTCACCCCTCCACTTT CASSPQGDSPLHF
. TRBJ2-1 . TRBV7-3 TGTGCCAGCGCCCGGTTGAGCGAGAGCAATGAGCAGTTCTTC CASARLSESNEQFF
. TRBJ2-5 . TRBV7-7 TGTGCTAGCAGCTTAAGTATTAAGGAGACCCAGTACTTC CASSLSIKETQYF